The rows below give T cell receptor beta chains drawn from one sample of a study of T cell repertoires in cytomegalovirus infection. No antigens are known for them. TCRdb used MiXCR to reprocess the reads, holding one entry per CDR3 protein. The top ten clones hold about an eighth of a sample with approximately 1,000,000 distinct CDR3 sequences, around 31% of them seen once. The starting material was cultured CD8+ T cells from PBMCs, obtained from culture after CMV antigen stimulation. Source of these receptors: a human donor in good health (CMV status not recorded). Some clones in this sample may be carry-over from other donors' samples. Each CDR3 is given with its conserved first and last residue. Each record gives: D gene, clone size, J gene, V gene, CDR3 protein, CDR3 DNA. D genes are given only for firm matches. A clone size is listed for some rows: how often the clone was seen (once, few, many), or a class if it is expanded.

>TRBD2|.|TRBJ2-2|TRBV4-3
CASSHRRLLAGGPKGTGELFF
TGCGCCAGCAGCCATCGTCGACTACTAGCGGGGGGGCCTAAGGGGACCGGGGAGCTGTTTTTT
>.|.|TRBJ1-5|TRBV27
CASSSYREPNQPQHF
TGTGCCAGCAGTTCCTACAGGGAACCCAATCAGCCCCAGCATTTT
>TRBD1|few|TRBJ2-3|TRBV24-1
CATSDPGQGSTDTQYF
TGTGCCACCAGTGATCCAGGACAGGGTAGCACAGATACGCAGTATTTT
>TRBD2|.|TRBJ2-5|TRBV2
CASMGGLETQYF
TGTGCCAGCATGGGGGGGTTAGAGACCCAGTACTTC
>TRBD2|.|TRBJ2-5|TRBV27
CASNPLAGGPDETQYF
TGTGCCAGCAATCCCTTGGCGGGGGGCCCTGATGAGACCCAGTACTTC
>.|many|TRBJ2-5|TRBV7-8
CASSETVRGRPVQETQYF
TGTGCCAGCAGCGAGACTGTGCGCGGGCGCCCGGTCCAGGAGACCCAGTACTTC
>.|once|TRBJ1-1|TRBV25-1
CASSDPEWEFNEAFF
TGTGCCAGCAGTGATCCGGAATGGGAATTTAATGAAGCTTTCTTT
>TRBD1|.|TRBJ1-2|TRBV9
CASSVRDRGANYGYTF
TGTGCCAGCAGCGTACGGGACAGGGGGGCGAACTATGGCTACACCTTC
>TRBD1|many|TRBJ2-1|TRBV12-3/TRBV12-4
CASSWGTGVSYNEQFF
TGTGCCAGCAGTTGGGGGACAGGGGTCTCCTACAATGAGCAGTTCTTC
>TRBD1|few|TRBJ2-1|TRBV7-9
CASSLVGGRAYNEQFF
TGTGCCAGCAGCTTAGTAGGGGGCCGCGCGTACAATGAGCAGTTCTTC
>.|many|TRBJ1-6|TRBV7-8
CASSWGVPSSYNSPLHF
TGTGCCAGCAGCTGGGGGGTACCAAGCTCCTATAATTCACCCCTCCACTTT
>.|.|TRBJ1-4|TRBV7-8
CASSLANLQSANEKLFF
TGTGCCAGCAGCTTAGCAAATCTCCAGTCGGCAAATGAAAAACTGTTTTTT
>.|.|TRBJ2-7|TRBV4-1
CASSQVDGAYEQYF
TGCGCCAGCAGCCAAGTTGACGGAGCCTACGAGCAGTACTTC
>.|.|TRBJ2-6|TRBV11-2
CASSTGISGANVLTF
TGTGCCAGCTCGACAGGTATTTCTGGGGCCAACGTCCTGACTTTC
>.|once|TRBJ2-5|TRBV7-8
CASSRVGETQYF
TGTGCCAGCAGCCGGGTGGGAGAGACCCAGTACTTC
>TRBD2|few|TRBJ2-2|TRBV5-6
CASSSPAGEDTGELFF
TGTGCCAGCAGCTCCCCGGCGGGGGAGGACACCGGGGAGCTGTTTTTT
>.|.|TRBJ1-2|TRBV7-4
CASSGSWGNRGGYTF
TGTGCCAGCAGCGGGTCATGGGGGAATCGCGGTGGCTACACCTTC
>.|.|TRBJ1-1|TRBV27
CASSFTDNTEAFF
TGTGCCAGCAGTTTCACAGATAACACTGAAGCTTTCTTT
>.|many|TRBJ2-3|TRBV7-6
CASSFQGIMPDTQYF
TGTGCCAGCAGCTTCCAAGGTATCATGCCAGATACGCAGTATTTT
>TRBD2|.|TRBJ2-1|TRBV7-9
CASSSELADVYNEQFF
TGTGCCAGCAGCTCCGAACTAGCGGACGTCTACAATGAGCAGTTCTTC
>.|few|TRBJ1-5|TRBV6-6
CASRREQPQHF
TGTGCCAGCAGGAGGGAACAGCCCCAGCATTTT
>TRBD1|.|TRBJ1-1|TRBV10-3
CAISEVGGETEAFF
TGTGCCATCAGTGAAGTAGGGGGCGAAACTGAAGCTTTCTTT
>.|.|TRBJ1-1|TRBV28
CASSLGGPLNTEAFF
TGTGCCAGCAGTTTAGGGGGGCCCTTGAACACTGAAGCTTTCTTT
>.|few|TRBJ1-5|TRBV28
CASSFTGGLAQPQHF
TGTGCCAGCAGTTTTACCGGGGGGCTCGCTCAGCCCCAGCATTTT
>.|few|TRBJ2-2|TRBV6-1
CASREGETGELFF
TGTGCCAGCAGGGAGGGCGAAACCGGGGAGCTGTTTTTT
>.|many|TRBJ1-1|TRBV7-6
CASSSATNTEAFF
TGTGCCAGCAGCTCCGCGACGAACACTGAAGCTTTCTTT
>TRBD2|many|TRBJ2-2|TRBV7-2
CASSNQGLVAGGGGELFF
TGTGCCAGCAGCAACCAAGGACTAGTGGCGGGGGGAGGCGGGGAGCTGTTTTTT
>TRBD1|.|TRBJ1-1|TRBV6-8
CASSYADREDTEAFF
TGTGCCAGCAGTTACGCGGACAGGGAGGACACTGAAGCTTTCTTT
>.|.|TRBJ1-5|TRBV4-2
CASSQDRRDGQPQHF
TGTGCCAGCAGCCAAGATAGGAGGGATGGTCAGCCCCAGCATTTT
>.|.|TRBJ1-1|TRBV29-1
CSVGPGTYSNTEAFF
TGCAGCGTGGGGCCGGGAACTTACTCGAACACTGAAGCTTTCTTT
>TRBD2|few|TRBJ2-2|TRBV12-3/TRBV12-4
CASSFPNSGESNTGELFF
TGTGCCAGCAGTTTCCCTAATAGCGGGGAGTCGAACACCGGGGAGCTGTTTTTT
>.|few|TRBJ2-1|TRBV6-5
CASSANRVEQFF
TGTGCCAGCAGTGCAAACAGGGTCGAGCAGTTCTTC
>.|.|TRBJ1-1|TRBV25-1
CASSDGPDGTDEAFF
TGTGCCAGCAGTGATGGGCCTGACGGGACGGATGAAGCTTTCTTT
>.|.|TRBJ2-4|TRBV6-1
CASSEPVSLKSVKNIQYF
TGTGCCAGCAGTGAACCTGTAAGCCTAAAGTCGGTCAAAAACATTCAGTACTTC
>TRBD1|few|TRBJ2-6|TRBV6-2/TRBV6-3
CASSYSTGRYSGANVLTF
TGTGCCAGCAGTTACTCGACAGGGCGGTATTCTGGGGCCAACGTCCTGACTTTC
>.|many|TRBJ2-7|TRBV7-6
CASSLWQGGSYEQYF
TGTGCCAGCAGCTTATGGCAGGGGGGCTCCTACGAGCAGTACTTC
>.|.|TRBJ2-4|TRBV5-8
CASSLGDSYGYF
TGTGCCAGCAGCTTGGGCGACTCCTACGGGTACTTC
>.|few|TRBJ1-1|TRBV9
CASNDGSLNTEAFF
TGTGCCAGCAATGATGGCAGCCTGAACACTGAAGCTTTCTTT